This TCR beta chain is from a study of cytotoxic CD8 clonotypes in ibrutinib-treated CLL (dated by TCRdb to the early 2020s). Notes on the research overall: In this cohort, 15 or so patients were treatment-naive and approximately ten were relapsed/refractory, while some 17 had unmutated IGHV. Response samples were taken after a median of 12 months on treatment, ranging from 6 to 36 months. Cryopreserved peripheral blood mononuclear cells were collected at three points: before therapy, at response, and at either sustained remission or disease progression. Responses were partial in roughly 24 patients and complete in 2; after median approximately 69 months follow-up, approximately 15 stayed in remission and some twelve progressed. Of the roughly 86 participants in the trial, 25 to 30 had longitudinal samples available. On average, each sample yielded hundreds of thousands of productive templates and about 100,000 productive rearrangements. Here is what the overall study found, with its caveats: Public clonotypes were rare and either shrank or stayed stable during treatment, and the rise in clonality at ibrutinib response reflected expansion of private clonotypes. Lymph node repertoires were not examined, and the timing of sampling was not matched between patients in sustained remission and those whose disease progressed. Clonality increased at ibrutinib response, stayed stable in sustained remission, and fell back toward baseline at progression. At baseline, clonality was higher than in age-matched healthy donors and showed a strong correlation with circulating CD8+ T-cell counts.

CDR3 length: 15 amino acids, cysteine to phenylalanine. Only the CDR3 part of the read is kept: 45 bases, read in frame from the first base. Details on this clone: It lacks a known antigen. No much larger clone is present one base from it, and per-base qualities are unavailable.

For TCR beta library preparation, around 1.8 micrograms of genomic DNA were extracted from the cryopreserved PBMCs. Longitudinal blood samples from CLL patients on ibrutinib monotherapy underwent high-throughput TCR beta sequencing. The patients took part in an open-label, single-center phase 2 trial of ibrutinib monotherapy. Each clonotype received, on average, about 10x coverage in deep resolution sequencing performed on a MiSeq, where the target depth lay between 1 in 1 million and 1 in 200,000 T cells. The immunoSEQ hsTCRB Kit was used to generate the TCR beta libraries. Per the original workflow: Data were analyzed with ImmunoSEQ Data Assistant and ImmunoSEQ Analyzer, with V, D and J genes assigned per IMGT definitions. Clonality was computed as one minus normalized Shannon entropy of productive rearrangement frequencies, ranging from 0 to 1. Only overrepresented clonotypes making up at least 0.05% of each patient's repertoire were included in the public clonotype analysis. Repertoires from some 13 age-matched healthy donors in immuneACCESS were used as clonality controls. TCRdb retrieved this table from immuneACCESS and kept in-frame rearrangements only. Not all clones are present; in checked studies, unresolved V genes account for under half, and no reason is known for the remainder. D and trimming were read from the DNA, whereas the V and J calls and clone size are those reported in that table. The sample includes roughly 23,000 clones, with around four fifths observed a single time. The top ten hold around 8.1% of the sample.

This receptor was identified in a human donor with chronic lymphocytic leukemia. The chain employs TRBV21-1 and TRBJ2-1; the listed D gene, TRBD2, was not tested against the DNA. TRBV21-1 is recorded as a pseudogene. Specimen: PBMCs, collected before ibrutinib treatment. The CDR3 protein: CASSRPSSSYNEQFF. The sequenced DNA is TGTGCCAGCAGCAGACCTAGCAGCTCCTACAATGAGCAGTTCTTC.